This is a list of T cell receptor beta chains from one sample in a study of vaccination and CD4 T cells after COVID-19. These TCRs are of unknown antigen specificity. TCRdb re-called the PCR reads with MiXCR, one entry per CDR3 protein. The profile shows 7,600 or so distinct CDR3 sequences, roughly 60% of them singletons. Input material: CD4+ T cells from blood, cultured in vitro. All receptors derive from a human donor who had recovered from COVID-19. CDR3s include the opening cysteine and the closing phenylalanine or tryptophan. A D gene is named only where the DNA matches it firmly. The size field is filled for only some rows; it gives once, few, many or a size class.

clone size,D gene,J gene,V gene,CDR3 DNA,CDR3 protein
.,TRBD1,TRBJ1-1,TRBV2,TGTGCCAGCTTCCCGGGACAGGGGATTAACACTGAAGCTTTCTTT,CASFPGQGINTEAFF
.,TRBD1,TRBJ1-6,TRBV30,TGTGCCTGGAGTCCTGGACAGGGTGGCTCACCCCTCCACTTT,CAWSPGQGGSPLHF
.,.,TRBJ2-6,TRBV15,TGTGCCACCAGCCCGGGGGGCTTTACAGGCTCTGGGGCCAACGTCCCGACTTTC,CATSPGGFTGSGANVPTF
.,.,TRBJ2-1,TRBV24-1,TGTGCCACCAGTGCCCCCTTGAGAGGCGATGAGCAGTTCTTC,CATSAPLRGDEQFF
.,.,TRBJ2-1,TRBV15,TGTGCCACCAGCAGAGACCCCCTTTCTGAGCAGTTCTTC,CATSRDPLSEQFF
once,TRBD1,TRBJ2-7,TRBV7-2,TGTGCCAGCAGCTTAGGTGGCCAGGGGGCTCGTGAGCAGTACTTC,CASSLGGQGAREQYF
once,TRBD2,TRBJ2-1,TRBV12-3/TRBV12-4,TGTGCCACCCGACTAGCGGGGGGGCCCGGCCATGAGCAGTTCTTC,CATRLAGGPGHEQFF
.,.,TRBJ1-6,TRBV6-1,TGTGCCAGCAGTGTTGCAGGGGATTATATAAATTCACCCCTCCACTTT,CASSVAGDYINSPLHF
.,TRBD2,TRBJ2-1,TRBV7-2,TGTGCCAGCAGCTCGAGGGCGGGGGATGAGCAGTTCTTC,CASSSRAGDEQFF
.,TRBD1,TRBJ2-2,TRBV18,TGTGCCAGCTCAACGGGATCTCCAGGGGGCGGGGAGCTGTTTTTT,CASSTGSPGGGELFF
few,.,TRBJ2-4,TRBV7-9,TGTGCCAGCAGCTCAGGCGTCGGAGCCAAAAACATTCAGTACTTC,CASSSGVGAKNIQYF
.,.,TRBJ1-3,TRBV7-3,TGTGCCAGCAGCTTAAATTGGGGAAACACCATATATTTT,CASSLNWGNTIYF
.,.,TRBJ1-5,TRBV7-2,TGTGCCAGCAGCTTTGACTCGTTGTCGTTTGGCGGGATAAATCAGCCCCAGCATTTT,CASSFDSLSFGGINQPQHF
.,TRBD2,TRBJ2-1,TRBV24-1,TGTGCCACCAGTGAGCCGGGACTATTAGACTCCTACAATGAGCAGTTCTTC,CATSEPGLLDSYNEQFF
.,.,TRBJ1-1,TRBV29-1,TGCAGCGCAAAGGGAGGTATCACTGAAGCTTTCTTT,CSAKGGITEAFF
.,.,TRBJ1-1,TRBV19,TGTGCCAGTAGACGAGTAGGGGGAAGCACTGAAGCTTTCTTT,CASRRVGGSTEAFF
large,.,TRBJ1-2,TRBV20-1,TGCAGTGCTAGAGATCGGGCAGGGAACTATGGCTACACCTTC,CSARDRAGNYGYTF
.,.,TRBJ1-2,TRBV6-5,TGTGCCAGCAGTTCGGGGGACATTTATGGCTACACCTTC,CASSSGDIYGYTF
.,TRBD2,TRBJ2-7,TRBV12-3/TRBV12-4,TGTGCCAGCAGTTTAGCAGCGGGAGTGGGTTTGGGCCACGAGCAGTACTTC,CASSLAAGVGLGHEQYF
.,.,TRBJ1-6,TRBV5-1,TGCGCCAGCAGCTCCGGGTCCGACAAGTCACCCCTCCACTTT,CASSSGSDKSPLHF
.,.,TRBJ1-2,TRBV6-2/TRBV6-3,TGTGCCAGCAGTCGGCGACAGGCCGCGAGTCTATCCAGTGGGTCCTATGGCTACACCTTC,CASSRRQAASLSSGSYGYTF
.,.,TRBJ1-5,TRBV7-2,TGTGCCAGCAGCTATAGGGGGGGACAGCCCCAGCATTTT,CASSYRGGQPQHF
.,TRBD1,TRBJ1-1,TRBV20-1,TGCAGTGCCCCTGGGGACAGGGGGAACACTGAAGCTTTCTTT,CSAPGDRGNTEAFF
few,TRBD1,TRBJ1-2,TRBV19,TGTGCCAGTAGGAGTCCCGGGACAGCGAACTATGGCTACACCTTC,CASRSPGTANYGYTF
.,.,TRBJ2-2,TRBV25-1,TGTGCCAGCACCCCCGTAGGGGACACCGGGGAGCTGTTTTTT,CASTPVGDTGELFF
once,TRBD1,TRBJ2-7,TRBV6-2/TRBV6-3,TGTGCCAGCAGTTGGTCGCGACAGGGAGACGAGCAGTACTTC,CASSWSRQGDEQYF
.,.,TRBJ2-7,TRBV7-2,TGTGCCAGCAGCACCTCTAGGGAGAGATTTCGGCCGAGCTCCTACGAGCAGTACTTC,CASSTSRERFRPSSYEQYF
few,TRBD1,TRBJ1-2,TRBV2,TGTGCCAGCAGTTCCCCGACAGGGCGCAAAGGGGGCTACACCTTC,CASSSPTGRKGGYTF
.,.,TRBJ2-5,TRBV11-3,TGTGCCAGCAGCCTATCCATGGTGGGGTCAAAAGAGACCCAGTACTTC,CASSLSMVGSKETQYF
.,.,TRBJ2-3,TRBV7-2,TGTGCCAGCAGCTTAGTTGCGGGGCCCGCAGATACGCAGTATTTT,CASSLVAGPADTQYF
.,.,TRBJ2-2,TRBV7-2,TGTGCCAGCAGCGCAATCGGGGAGCTGTTTTTT,CASSAIGELFF
.,.,TRBJ1-1,TRBV6-8,TGTGCCAGCAGTAGGATAGCGGGGGGCAGCGCTTTCTTT,CASSRIAGGSAFF
.,TRBD1,TRBJ2-7,TRBV20-1,TGCAGTGCTTTAGACAGGGACGAGCAGTACTTC,CSALDRDEQYF
.,.,TRBJ2-7,TRBV4-3,TGCGCCAGCAGCCCAACGGCAGGGTGGGAGCAGTACTTC,CASSPTAGWEQYF
once,TRBD1,TRBJ1-1,TRBV30,TGTGCCTCCCACAGGACAGGGGTTGAAGCTTTCTTT,CASHRTGVEAFF
.,.,TRBJ1-4,TRBV4-2,TGTGCCAGCAGCCAAGGGCAGATTAATGAAAAACTGTTTTTT,CASSQGQINEKLFF
few,.,TRBJ2-2,TRBV20-1,TGCAGTGCCCTGAATCTTCGGGGGGCGGCCGGGGAGCTGTTTTTT,CSALNLRGAAGELFF
.,.,TRBJ1-1,TRBV6-1,TGTGCCAGCAGTGAAAGGAGGGGGGCTTTCTTT,CASSERRGAFF
.,.,TRBJ1-2,TRBV7-2,TGTGCCAGCAGGCGGACGATATCGAGCTATGGCTACACCTTC,CASRRTISSYGYTF
.,.,TRBJ1-3,TRBV20-1,TGCAGTGCTAGAGATAGGCTTCGGCCCCGGAGATTGGGAAACTCTGGAAACACCATATATTTT,CSARDRLRPRRLGNSGNTIYF
.,TRBD2,TRBJ2-5,TRBV15,TGTGCCACCAGCAGAGATAGTACTAGCGGGCGTTTAGGGGATGAGACCCAGTACTTC,CATSRDSTSGRLGDETQYF
.,TRBD2,TRBJ2-7,TRBV6-1,TGTGCCAGCAGCCTCAGAGTGGCGGGAGGGCCCTACGAGCAGTACTTC,CASSLRVAGGPYEQYF
.,.,TRBJ2-7,TRBV7-2,TGTGCCAGCAGCTTAGCGAGGGGGATTTCCTACGAGCAGTACTTC,CASSLARGISYEQYF
.,.,TRBJ1-1,TRBV19,TGTGCCAGTTCGGACCTGGACACTGAAGCTTTCTTT,CASSDLDTEAFF
few,.,TRBJ2-2,TRBV27,TGTGCCAGCAGTTTATTTAAGGACACCGGGGAGCTGTTTTTT,CASSLFKDTGELFF
.,.,TRBJ1-1,TRBV6-4,TGTGCCAGCAGTGAGGCGAGGGGAGGACAGGCTTTCTTT,CASSEARGGQAFF
medium-sized,TRBD2,TRBJ2-1,TRBV6-5,TGTGCCAGCAGTTATGCGGGAGGGTTGAATGAGCAGTTCTTC,CASSYAGGLNEQFF
.,TRBD1,TRBJ2-6,TRBV15,TGTGCCACCAGAGCGGGACAGGGTCTTTCTGGGGCCAACGTCCTGACTTTC,CATRAGQGLSGANVLTF
.,TRBD2,TRBJ2-1,TRBV7-9,TGTGCCAGCAGCTTAGGGGCTAGCGGGGGACCCTACAATGAGCAGTTCTTC,CASSLGASGGPYNEQFF
.,.,TRBJ1-6,TRBV27,TGTGCCAGCAGTTTTACGGTGCCCTATAATTCACCCCTCCACTTT,CASSFTVPYNSPLHF
.,.,TRBJ2-7,TRBV7-2,TGTGCCAGCAGCGACGAACCAACCGTCCGCTACGAGCAGTACTTC,CASSDEPTVRYEQYF
few,.,TRBJ2-3,TRBV6-1,TGTGCCAGCAGTCGTTCGGGGAGGTATACGCAGTATTTT,CASSRSGRYTQYF
.,.,TRBJ2-3,TRBV7-8,TGTGCCAGCAGCTTATTCCAGCGAATCGCAGATACGCAGTATTTT,CASSLFQRIADTQYF
.,.,TRBJ2-3,TRBV9,TGTGCCAGCAGCTACTATCGGGAGAGCCTCACAGATACGCAGTATTTT,CASSYYRESLTDTQYF